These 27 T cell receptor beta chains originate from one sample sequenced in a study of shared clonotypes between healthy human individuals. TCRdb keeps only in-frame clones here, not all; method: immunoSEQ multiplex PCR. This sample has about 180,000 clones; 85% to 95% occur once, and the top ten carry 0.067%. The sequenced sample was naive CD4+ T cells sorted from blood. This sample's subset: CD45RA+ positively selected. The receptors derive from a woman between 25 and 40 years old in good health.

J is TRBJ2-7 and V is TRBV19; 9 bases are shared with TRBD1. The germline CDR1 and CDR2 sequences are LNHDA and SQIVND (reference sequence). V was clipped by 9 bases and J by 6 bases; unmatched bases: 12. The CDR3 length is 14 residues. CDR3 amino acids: CASSFTGGESEQYF. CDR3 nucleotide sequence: TGTGCCAGCTCTTTTACAGGGGGCGAGTCCGAGCAGTACTTC. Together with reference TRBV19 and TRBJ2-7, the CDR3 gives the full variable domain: DGGITQSPKYLFRKEGQNVTLSCEQNLNHDAMYWYRQDPGQGLRLIYYSQIVNDFQKGDIAEGYSVSREKKESFPLTVTSAQKNPTAFYLCASSFTGGESEQYFGPGTRLTVT.

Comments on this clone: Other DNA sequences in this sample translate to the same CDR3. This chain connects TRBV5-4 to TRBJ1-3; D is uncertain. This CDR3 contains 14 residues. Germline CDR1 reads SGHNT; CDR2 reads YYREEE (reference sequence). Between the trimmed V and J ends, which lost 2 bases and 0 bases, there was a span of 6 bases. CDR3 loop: CASSLGNSGNTIYF. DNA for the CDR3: TGTGCCAGCAGCTTAGGTAACTCTGGAAACACCATATATTTT.

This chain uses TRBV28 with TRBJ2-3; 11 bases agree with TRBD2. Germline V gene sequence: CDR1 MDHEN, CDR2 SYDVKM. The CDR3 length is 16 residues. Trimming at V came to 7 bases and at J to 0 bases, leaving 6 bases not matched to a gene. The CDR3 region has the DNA TGTGCCAGCATCCCGGGACTAGCGGTCAGCACAGATACGCAGTATTTT. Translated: CASIPGLAVSTDTQYF.

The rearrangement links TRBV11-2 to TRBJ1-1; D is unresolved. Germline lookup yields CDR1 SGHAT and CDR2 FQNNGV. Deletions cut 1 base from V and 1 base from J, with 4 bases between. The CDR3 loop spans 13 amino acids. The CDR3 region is CASSLVPNTEAFF. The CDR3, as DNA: TGTGCCAGCAGCTTAGTTCCGAACACTGAAGCTTTCTTT.

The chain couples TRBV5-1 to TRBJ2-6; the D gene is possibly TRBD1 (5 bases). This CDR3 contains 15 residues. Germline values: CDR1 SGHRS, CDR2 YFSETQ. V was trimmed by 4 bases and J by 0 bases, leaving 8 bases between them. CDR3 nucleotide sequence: TGCGCCAGCAGCCAGGACACCTCTGGGGCCAACGTCCTGACTTTC. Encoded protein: CASSQDTSGANVLTF.

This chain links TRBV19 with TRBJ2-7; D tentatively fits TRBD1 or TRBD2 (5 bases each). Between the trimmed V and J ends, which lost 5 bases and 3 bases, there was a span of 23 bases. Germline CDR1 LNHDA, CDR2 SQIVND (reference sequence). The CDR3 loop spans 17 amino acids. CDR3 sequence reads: CASSEGLGRHGIYEQYF. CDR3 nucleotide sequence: TGTGCCAGTAGTGAAGGACTGGGACGCCACGGTATCTACGAGCAGTACTTC.

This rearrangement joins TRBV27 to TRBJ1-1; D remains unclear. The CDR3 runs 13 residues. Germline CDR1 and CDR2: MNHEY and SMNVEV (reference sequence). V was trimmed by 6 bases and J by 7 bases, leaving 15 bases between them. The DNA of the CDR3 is TGTGCCAGCAGCCCAGCTTTACACAATGAAGCTTTCTTT. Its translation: CASSPALHNEAFF.

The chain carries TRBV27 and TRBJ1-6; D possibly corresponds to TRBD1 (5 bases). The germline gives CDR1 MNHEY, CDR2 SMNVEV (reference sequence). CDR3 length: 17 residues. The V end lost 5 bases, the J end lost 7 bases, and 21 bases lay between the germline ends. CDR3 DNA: TGTGCCAGCAGTATCAACCGGTTCCCGGAGGGGAATTCACCCCTCCACTTT. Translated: CASSINRFPEGNSPLHF.

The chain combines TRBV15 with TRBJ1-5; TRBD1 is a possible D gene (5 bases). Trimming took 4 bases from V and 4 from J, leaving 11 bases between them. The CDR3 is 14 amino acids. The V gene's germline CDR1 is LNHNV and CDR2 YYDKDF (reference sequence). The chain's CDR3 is CATSKGRTNQPQHF. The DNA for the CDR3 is TGTGCCACCAGCAAGGGACGGACTAATCAGCCCCAGCATTTT.

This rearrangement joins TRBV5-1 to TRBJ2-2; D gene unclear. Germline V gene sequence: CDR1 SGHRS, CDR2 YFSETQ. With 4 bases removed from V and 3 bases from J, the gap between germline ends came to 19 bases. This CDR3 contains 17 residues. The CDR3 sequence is CASSAVRPGWDTGELFF. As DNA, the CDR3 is TGCGCCAGCAGCGCCGTAAGACCGGGCTGGGACACCGGGGAGCTGTTTTTT.

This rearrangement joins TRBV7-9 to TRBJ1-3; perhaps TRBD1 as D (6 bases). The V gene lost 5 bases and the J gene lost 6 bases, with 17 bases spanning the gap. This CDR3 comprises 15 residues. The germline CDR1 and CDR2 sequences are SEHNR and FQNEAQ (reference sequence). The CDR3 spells CASSPGAARENTIYF. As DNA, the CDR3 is TGTGCCAGCAGCCCAGGGGCGGCTCGGGAAAACACCATATATTTT.

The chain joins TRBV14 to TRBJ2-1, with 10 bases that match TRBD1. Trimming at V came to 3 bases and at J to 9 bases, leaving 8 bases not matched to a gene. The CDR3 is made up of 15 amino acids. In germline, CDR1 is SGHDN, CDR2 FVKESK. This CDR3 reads CASSQRQGASSEQFF. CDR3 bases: TGTGCCAGCAGCCAGCGACAGGGGGCGAGTAGTGAGCAGTTCTTC. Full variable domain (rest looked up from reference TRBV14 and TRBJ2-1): EAGVTQFPSHSVIEKGQTVTLRCDPISGHDNLYWYRRVMGKEIKFLLHFVKESKQDESGMPNNRFLAERTGGTYSTLKVQPAELEDSGVYFCASSQRQGASSEQFFGPGTRLTVL.

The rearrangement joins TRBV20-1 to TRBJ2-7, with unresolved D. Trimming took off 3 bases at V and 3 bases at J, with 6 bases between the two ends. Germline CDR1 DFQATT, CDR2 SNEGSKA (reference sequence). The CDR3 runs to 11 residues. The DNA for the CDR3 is TGCAGTGCTAGGGTCAACTACGAGCAGTACTTC. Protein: CSARVNYEQYF.

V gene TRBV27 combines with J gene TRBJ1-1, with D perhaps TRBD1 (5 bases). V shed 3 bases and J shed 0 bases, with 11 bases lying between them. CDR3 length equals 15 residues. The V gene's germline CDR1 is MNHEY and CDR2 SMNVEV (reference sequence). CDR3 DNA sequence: TGTGCCAGCAGTTTCGCGGAAGGGGTGAACACTGAAGCTTTCTTT. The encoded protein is CASSFAEGVNTEAFF.

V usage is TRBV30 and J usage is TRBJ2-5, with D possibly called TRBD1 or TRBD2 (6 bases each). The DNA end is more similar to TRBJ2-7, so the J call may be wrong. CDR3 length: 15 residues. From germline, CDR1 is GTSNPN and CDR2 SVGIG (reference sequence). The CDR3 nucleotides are TGTGCCTGGAGCCCCGGGGGCACTCTTTCCTACGAGCAGTACTTC. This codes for CAWSPGGTLSYEQYF.

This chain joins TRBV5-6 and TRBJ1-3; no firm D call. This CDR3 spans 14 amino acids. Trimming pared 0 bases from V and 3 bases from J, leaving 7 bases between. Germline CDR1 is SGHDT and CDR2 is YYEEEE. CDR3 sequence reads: CASSLAPSGNTIYF. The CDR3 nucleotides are TGTGCCAGCAGCTTGGCCCCAAGTGGAAACACCATATATTTT.

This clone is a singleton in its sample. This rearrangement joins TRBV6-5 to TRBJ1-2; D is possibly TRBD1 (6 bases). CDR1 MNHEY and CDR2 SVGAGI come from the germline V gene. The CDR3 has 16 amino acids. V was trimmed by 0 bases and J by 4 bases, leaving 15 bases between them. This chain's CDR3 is CASSYSAGVGSYGYTF. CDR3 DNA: TGTGCCAGCAGTTACTCCGCAGGGGTGGGTAGCTATGGCTACACCTTC.

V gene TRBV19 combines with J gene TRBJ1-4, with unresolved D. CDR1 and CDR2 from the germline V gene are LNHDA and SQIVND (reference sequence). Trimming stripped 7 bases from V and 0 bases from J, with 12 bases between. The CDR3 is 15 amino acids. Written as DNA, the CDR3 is TGTGCCAGTAACTACAGAGCCGCAACTAATGAAAAACTGTTTTTT. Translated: CASNYRAATNEKLFF.

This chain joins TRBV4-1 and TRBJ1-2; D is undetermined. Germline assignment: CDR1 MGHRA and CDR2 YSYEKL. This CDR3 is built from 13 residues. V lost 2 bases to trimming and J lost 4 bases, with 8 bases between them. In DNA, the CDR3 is TGCGCCAGCAGCCAAAGGGAGGGCTATGGCTACACCTTC. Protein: CASSQREGYGYTF.

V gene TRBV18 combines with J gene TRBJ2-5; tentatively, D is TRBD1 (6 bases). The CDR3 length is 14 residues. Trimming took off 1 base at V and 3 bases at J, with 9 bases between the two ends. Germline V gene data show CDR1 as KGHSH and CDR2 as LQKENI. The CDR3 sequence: CASSPQTGKETQYF. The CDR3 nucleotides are TGTGCCAGCTCACCACAGACAGGAAAAGAGACCCAGTACTTC.

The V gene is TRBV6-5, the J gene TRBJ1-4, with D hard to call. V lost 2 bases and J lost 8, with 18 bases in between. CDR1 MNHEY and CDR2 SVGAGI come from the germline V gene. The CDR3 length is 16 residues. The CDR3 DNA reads TGTGCCAGCAGTTACGGAAGCCCGAGGAGAGGCGAAAAACTGTTTTTT. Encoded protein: CASSYGSPRRGEKLFF.

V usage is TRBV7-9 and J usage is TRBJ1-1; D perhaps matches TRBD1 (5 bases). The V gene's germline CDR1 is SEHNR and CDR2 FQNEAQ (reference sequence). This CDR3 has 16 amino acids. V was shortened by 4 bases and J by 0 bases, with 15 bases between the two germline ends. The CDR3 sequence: CASSSRKDMMNTEAFF. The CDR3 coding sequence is TGTGCCAGCAGCTCCAGAAAGGACATGATGAACACTGAAGCTTTCTTT.

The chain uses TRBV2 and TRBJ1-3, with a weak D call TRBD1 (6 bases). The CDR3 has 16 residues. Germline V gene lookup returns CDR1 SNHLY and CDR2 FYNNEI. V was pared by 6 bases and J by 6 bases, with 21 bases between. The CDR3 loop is CASSAGDKAPENTIYF. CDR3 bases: TGTGCCAGCAGCGCAGGGGACAAGGCTCCTGAAAACACCATATATTTT.

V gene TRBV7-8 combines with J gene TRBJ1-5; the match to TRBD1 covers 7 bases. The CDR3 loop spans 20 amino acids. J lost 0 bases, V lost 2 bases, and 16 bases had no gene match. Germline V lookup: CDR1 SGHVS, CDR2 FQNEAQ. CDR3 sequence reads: CASSLMAPHRGPYSNQPQHF. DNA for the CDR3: TGTGCCAGCAGCTTAATGGCCCCGCACAGGGGCCCCTATAGCAATCAGCCCCAGCATTTT.

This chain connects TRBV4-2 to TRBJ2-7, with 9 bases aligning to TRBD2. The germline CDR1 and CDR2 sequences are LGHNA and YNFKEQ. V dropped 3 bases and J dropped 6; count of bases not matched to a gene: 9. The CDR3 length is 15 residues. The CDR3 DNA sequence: TGTGCCAGCAGCCAGCTCGGGACTAGCATGGCCGAGCAGTACTTC. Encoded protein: CASSQLGTSMAEQYF.

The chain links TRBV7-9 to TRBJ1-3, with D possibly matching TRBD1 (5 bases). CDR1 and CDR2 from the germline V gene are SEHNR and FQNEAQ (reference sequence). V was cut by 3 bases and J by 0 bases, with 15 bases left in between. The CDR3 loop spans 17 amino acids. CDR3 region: CASSFRGQGGSGNTIYF. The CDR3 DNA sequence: TGTGCCAGCAGCTTCCGGGGCCAGGGTGGCTCTGGAAACACCATATATTTT.

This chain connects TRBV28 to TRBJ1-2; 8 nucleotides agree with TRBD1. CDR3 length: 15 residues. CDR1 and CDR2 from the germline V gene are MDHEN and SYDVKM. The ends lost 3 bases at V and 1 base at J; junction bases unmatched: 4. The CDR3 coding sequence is TGTGCCAGCAGTTTCGGGGGACAGGTTAACTATGGCTACACCTTC. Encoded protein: CASSFGGQVNYGYTF.